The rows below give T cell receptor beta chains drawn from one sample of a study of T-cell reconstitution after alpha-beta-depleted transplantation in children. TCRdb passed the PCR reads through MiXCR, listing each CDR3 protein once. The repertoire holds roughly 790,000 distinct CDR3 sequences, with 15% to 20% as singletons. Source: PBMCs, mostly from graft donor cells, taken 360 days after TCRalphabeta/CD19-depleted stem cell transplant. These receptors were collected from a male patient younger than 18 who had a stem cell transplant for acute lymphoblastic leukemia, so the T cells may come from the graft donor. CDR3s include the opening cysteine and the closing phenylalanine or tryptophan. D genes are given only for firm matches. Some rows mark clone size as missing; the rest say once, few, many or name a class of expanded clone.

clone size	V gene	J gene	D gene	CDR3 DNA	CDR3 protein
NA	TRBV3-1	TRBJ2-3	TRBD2	TGTGCCAGCAGCCCCGGGTTGGCAAGCGGGAGAACAGATACGCAGTATTTT	CASSPGLASGRTDTQYF
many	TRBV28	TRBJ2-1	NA	TGTGCCAGTTACTACGGGTCACGCCACAATGAGCAGTTCTTC	CASYYGSRHNEQFF
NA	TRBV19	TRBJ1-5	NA	TGTGCCAGTAGTATAGACAGGACAGACAATCAGCCCCAGCATTTT	CASSIDRTDNQPQHF
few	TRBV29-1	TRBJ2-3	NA	TGCAGCGTTGATCTGACTAGACAGGCCATCACAGATACGCAGTATTTT	CSVDLTRQAITDTQYF
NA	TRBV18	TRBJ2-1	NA	TGTGCCAGCTCACTTCCCATGGTATACAATGAGCAGTTCTTC	CASSLPMVYNEQFF
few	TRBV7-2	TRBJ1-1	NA	TGTGCCAGCAGCTTCTCCGATGGCACTGAAGCTTTCTTT	CASSFSDGTEAFF
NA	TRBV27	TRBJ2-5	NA	TGTGCCAGCTCGGGACCAAGAGAGACCCAGTACTTC	CASSGPRETQYF
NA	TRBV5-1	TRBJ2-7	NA	TGCGCCAGCAAGAGGGAAGGCTCCTACGAGCAGTACTTC	CASKREGSYEQYF
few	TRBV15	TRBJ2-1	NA	TGTGCCACCAGTCCGGAGGGCCTGTGGAATGAGCAGTTCTTC	CATSPEGLWNEQFF
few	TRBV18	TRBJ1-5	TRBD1	TGTGCCAGCTCGCCAGGACAGGGGGCTCAGCCCCAGCATTTT	CASSPGQGAQPQHF
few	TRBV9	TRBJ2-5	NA	TGTGCCAGCAGCGTAGGACGGAAGGGAGAGACCCAGTACTTC	CASSVGRKGETQYF
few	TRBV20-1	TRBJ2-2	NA	TGCAGTGCTAGAGTTGAGGTCTTGACCGGGGAGCTGTTTTTT	CSARVEVLTGELFF
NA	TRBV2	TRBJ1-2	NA	TGTGCCAGCAGTGAAGAAGTGGAGTACTATGGCTACACCTTC	CASSEEVEYYGYTF
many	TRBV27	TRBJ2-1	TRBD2	TGTGCCAGCAGCGGCACTAGCGGCAATGAGCAGTTCTTC	CASSGTSGNEQFF
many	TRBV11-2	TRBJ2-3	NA	TGTGCCAGCAGCCCTACCGGGTATACGCAGTATTTT	CASSPTGYTQYF
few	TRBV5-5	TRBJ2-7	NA	TGTGCCAGCAGCCTGTTAGCTACTTCCTACGAGCAGTACTTC	CASSLLATSYEQYF
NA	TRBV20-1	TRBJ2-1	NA	TGCAGTGCTAGTGTTGGGAGTAGCTCCTACAATGAGCAGTTCTTC	CSASVGSSSYNEQFF
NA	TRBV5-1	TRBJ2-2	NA	TGCGCCAGCTCGGTCGGGGTAAGGGTGAACACCGGGGAGCTGTTTTTT	CASSVGVRVNTGELFF
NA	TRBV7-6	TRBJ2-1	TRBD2	TGTGCCAGCAGCACCAGGACTAGTAGCTACAATGAGCAGTTCTTC	CASSTRTSSYNEQFF
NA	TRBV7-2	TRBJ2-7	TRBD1	TGTGCCAGCAGCCAGCCCGACAGGGGGGCCTACGAGCAGTACTTC	CASSQPDRGAYEQYF
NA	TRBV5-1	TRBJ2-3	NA	TGCGCCAGCAGCTTGGAAGGGTCCCGAAGGTTGTTGCGGACAGATACGCAGTATTTT	CASSLEGSRRLLRTDTQYF